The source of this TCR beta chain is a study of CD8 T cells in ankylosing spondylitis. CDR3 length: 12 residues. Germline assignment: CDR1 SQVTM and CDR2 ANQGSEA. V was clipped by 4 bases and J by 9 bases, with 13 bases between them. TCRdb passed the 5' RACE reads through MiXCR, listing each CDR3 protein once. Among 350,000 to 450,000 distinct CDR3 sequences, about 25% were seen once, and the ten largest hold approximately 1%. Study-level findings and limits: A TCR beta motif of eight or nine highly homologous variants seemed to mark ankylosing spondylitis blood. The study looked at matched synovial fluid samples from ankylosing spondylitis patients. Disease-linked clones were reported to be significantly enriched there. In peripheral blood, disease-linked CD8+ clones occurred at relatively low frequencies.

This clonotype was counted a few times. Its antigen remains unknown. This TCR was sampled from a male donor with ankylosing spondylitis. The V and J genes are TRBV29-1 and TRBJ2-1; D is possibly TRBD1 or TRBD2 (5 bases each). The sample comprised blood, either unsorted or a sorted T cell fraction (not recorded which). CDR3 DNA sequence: TGCAGCGTTGGGGGGAGCAGCGGTGAGCAGTTCTTC. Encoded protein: CSVGGSSGEQFF.